This T cell receptor beta chain emerged from a study of cytomegalovirus exposure and HLA in healthy donors. Whole-study results and caveats: Researchers reported in a later analysis that a missense DCLRE1C variant was tied to TCR beta V- and J-gene trimming.

PCR used 60 Vbeta primers and 13 Jbeta primers. Assay used: immunoSEQ multiplex PCR; TCRdb lists only in-frame clones, some missing. The sample contains around 130,000 clones, 84% of which appear only once. Of note for this clone: Its antigen is unknown.

Germline V gene lookup returns CDR1 SGHNT and CDR2 YYREEE (reference sequence). With 4 bases clipped from V and 0 bases from J, the junction kept 5 bases outside the gene matches. This CDR3 is 15 amino acids long. The clonotype originates from a woman aged 18 to 35 in good health and CMV-seropositive. The specimen was PBMCs. The V gene is TRBV5-4, the J gene TRBJ2-3; 7 nucleotides line up with TRBD1. DNA of the CDR3: TGTGCCAGCAGCGCGTCGACAGGGAGCACAGATACGCAGTATTTT. This sequence encodes CASSASTGSTDTQYF. The full variable domain, with the rest looked up from reference TRBV5-4 and TRBJ2-3, is ETGVTQSPTHLIKTRGQQVTLRCSSQSGHNTVSWYQQALGQGPQFIFQYYREEENGRGNFPPRFSGLQFPNYSSELNVNALELDDSALYLCASSASTGSTDTQYFGPGTRLTVL.